The clone carrying this T cell receptor (beta chain) appeared a few times. CDR3 length: 14 amino acids. Germline trimming cut 7 bases from V and 2 bases from J; bases unmatched to any gene: 6. Germline CDR1 is MNHEY and CDR2 is SVGAGI. Each subset's genomic DNA was split evenly across several immunoSEQ plates. Repertoires were generated with immunoSEQ multiplex PCR, while TCRdb's copy carries only in-frame clones and drops some. The table lists some 95,000 clones, about 68% of them singletons. This entry comes from a study of shared clonotypes between healthy human individuals. Overall study context: Researchers assigned three CD4 naive, three CD4 memory, two CD8 naive and one CD8 memory plate to each donor.

V usage is TRBV6-5 and J usage is TRBJ1-2; 8 bases line up with TRBD1. The clonotype was recovered from a man between 25 and 39 years old in good health. Source material: memory CD8+ T cells sorted from blood. The subset: CD45RO+ cells pooled with CCR7-negative TemRA cells. The CDR3 region has the DNA TGTGCCAGCATGGGGACAGGTCTAAACTATGGCTACACCTTC. Translation gives CASMGTGLNYGYTF.